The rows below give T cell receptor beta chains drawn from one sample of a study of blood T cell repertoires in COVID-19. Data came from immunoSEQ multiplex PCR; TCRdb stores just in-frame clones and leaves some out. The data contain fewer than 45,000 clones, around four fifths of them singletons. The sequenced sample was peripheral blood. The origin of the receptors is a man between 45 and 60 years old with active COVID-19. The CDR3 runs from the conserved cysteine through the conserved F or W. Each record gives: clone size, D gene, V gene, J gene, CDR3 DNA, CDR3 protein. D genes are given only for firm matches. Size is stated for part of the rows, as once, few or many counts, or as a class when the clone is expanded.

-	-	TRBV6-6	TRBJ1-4	TGTGCCAGCAGTTACTCGATGTGGCCTAGGGGTGAAAAACTGTTTTTT	CASSYSMWPRGEKLFF
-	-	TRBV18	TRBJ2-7	TGTGCCAGCTCACCGAACGGCATACGGGACAACGAGCAGTACTTC	CASSPNGIRDNEQYF
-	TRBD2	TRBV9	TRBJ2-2	TGTGCCAGCAGCCTAGGGACTATTCACACCGGGGAGCTGTTTTTT	CASSLGTIHTGELFF
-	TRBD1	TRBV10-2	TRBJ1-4	TGCGCCAGCAGTGAGACAGGGGGAAAGAATGAAAAACTGTTTTTT	CASSETGGKNEKLFF
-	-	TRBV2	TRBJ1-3	TGTGCCAGCAGTGAAGGTTCAGGGGCTGGAAACACCATATATTTT	CASSEGSGAGNTIYF
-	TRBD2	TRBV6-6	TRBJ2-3	TGTGCCAGCGTAAGGGACTACACAGATACGCAGTATTTT	CASVRDYTDTQYF
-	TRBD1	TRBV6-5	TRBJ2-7	TGTGCCAGCAACGTTCGGACAGGGCCGGTGGACGAGCAGTACTTC	CASNVRTGPVDEQYF
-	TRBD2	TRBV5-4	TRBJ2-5	TGTGCCAGCAGACCTTGGTTGGCTAGCGGGGAGGAGGAGACCCAGTACTTC	CASRPWLASGEEETQYF
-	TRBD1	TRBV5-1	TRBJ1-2	TGCGCCAGCAGCTTGGAGGGGGCAAGGAACTATGGCTACACCTTC	CASSLEGARNYGYTF
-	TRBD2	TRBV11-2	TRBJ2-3	TGTGCCAGCAGCTTGAGGGAGCGGGGGGGCCGTACAGATACGCAGTATTTT	CASSLRERGGRTDTQYF
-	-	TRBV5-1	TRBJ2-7	TGCGCCAGCAGCTTGCAGGGGACCAACTACGAGCAGTACTTC	CASSLQGTNYEQYF
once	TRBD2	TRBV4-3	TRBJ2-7	TGCGCCAGCAGCCAAGATCGCACTAGCGGGGGAGCCTACGAGCAGTACTTC	CASSQDRTSGGAYEQYF
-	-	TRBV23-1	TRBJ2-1	TGCGCCAGCAGTCAATTTTCGTGGAGGCGGTTCTTC	CASSQFSWRRFF
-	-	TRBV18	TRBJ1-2	TGTGCCAGCTCACTCAGGGTTTCCGATAACTATGGCTACACCTTC	CASSLRVSDNYGYTF
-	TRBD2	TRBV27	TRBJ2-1	TGTGCCAGCAACCGCCTAGCGGGGGGTAAAGATGAGCAGTTCTTC	CASNRLAGGKDEQFF
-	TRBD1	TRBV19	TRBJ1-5	TGTGCCACCCTCCCGCCGGGACAGGGGGTTCTCGGGGATCAGCCCCAGCATTTT	CATLPPGQGVLGDQPQHF
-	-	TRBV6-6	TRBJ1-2	TGTGCCAGCAGTTCCGGGGGAGGGCGGTATGGCTACACCTTC	CASSSGGGRYGYTF
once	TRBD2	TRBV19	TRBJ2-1	TGTGCCAGTAGCCCCCTTAGCGGGGGCCACCTTTACAATGAGCAGTTCTTC	CASSPLSGGHLYNEQFF
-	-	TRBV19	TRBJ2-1	TGTGCCAGTAGTCTGGTAGCGTTCGATGAGCAGTTCTTC	CASSLVAFDEQFF
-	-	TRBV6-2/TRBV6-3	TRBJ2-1	TGTGCCAGCAGTTACATTCAGGGCCCAGTTTGGTATGAGCAGTTCTTC	CASSYIQGPVWYEQFF
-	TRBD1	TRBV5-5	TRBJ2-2	TGTGCCAGCAGCGGGACAGGGAACACCGGGGAGCTGTTTTTT	CASSGTGNTGELFF
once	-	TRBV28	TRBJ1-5	TGTGCCAGCAGGCCCGGGGGATATCGCAATCAGCCCCAGCATTTT	CASRPGGYRNQPQHF
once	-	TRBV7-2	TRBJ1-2	TGTGCCAGCAGCCCCCCGGCGGGGTTTGGCTACACCTTC	CASSPPAGFGYTF
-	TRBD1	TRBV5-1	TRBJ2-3	TGCGCCAGCAGCGCAGGGACAGGGGGGACAGATACGCAGTATTTT	CASSAGTGGTDTQYF
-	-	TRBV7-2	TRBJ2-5	TGTGCCAGCAGCGGTACTAGCCGAGAGACCCAGTACTTC	CASSGTSRETQYF
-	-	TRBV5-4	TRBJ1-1	TGTGCCAGCAGCCAATTGCACCAGGGTTATTCCACTGAAGCTTTCTTT	CASSQLHQGYSTEAFF
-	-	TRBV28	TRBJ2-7	TGTGCCAGCAGTCGCGTTGACAGGACCGGGGAGCAGTACTTC	CASSRVDRTGEQYF
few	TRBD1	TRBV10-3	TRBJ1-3	TGTGCCATTAAAACAGGGGACGGAAACACCATATATTTT	CAIKTGDGNTIYF
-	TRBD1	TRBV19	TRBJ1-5	TGTGCCAGTAGTGGCGGGACAGGGGGCCTTCAGCCCCAGCATTTT	CASSGGTGGLQPQHF
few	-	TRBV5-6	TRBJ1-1	TGTGCCAGCAGCTTAGGGCACAGGTCGTTGAACACTGAAGCTTTCTTT	CASSLGHRSLNTEAFF
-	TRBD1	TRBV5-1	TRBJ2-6	TGCGCCAGCAGCACGGGACAGGGTTCAACCAACGTCCTGACTTTC	CASSTGQGSTNVLTF
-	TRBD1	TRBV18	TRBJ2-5	TGTGCCAGCTCACTGAACAGGGGGCAGGAGACCCAGTACTTC	CASSLNRGQETQYF
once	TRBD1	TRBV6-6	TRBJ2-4	TGTGCCAGCAGTTATAGGTCCGGGACAGGGAAAAACATTCAGTACTTC	CASSYRSGTGKNIQYF
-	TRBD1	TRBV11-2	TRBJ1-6	TGTGCCAGCAGACGAAACCGGGACAGGGACTCACCCCTCCACTTT	CASRRNRDRDSPLHF
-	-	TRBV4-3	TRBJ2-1	TGCGCCAGCAGCCAAGATTACAGCAGCTCCTACAATGAGCAGTTCTTC	CASSQDYSSSYNEQFF
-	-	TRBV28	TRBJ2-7	TGTGCCAGCAGTGGCCGGTGGGGCGGCGAGCAGTACTTC	CASSGRWGGEQYF
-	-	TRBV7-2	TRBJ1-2	TGTGCCAGCAGCTCACAGATCCTCTATGGCTACACCTTC	CASSSQILYGYTF
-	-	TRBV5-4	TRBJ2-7	TGTGCCAGCAGCACGGGTTGGGGGGTGGAGCAGTACTTC	CASSTGWGVEQYF
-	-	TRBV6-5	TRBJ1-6	TGTGCCAGCAGTTACGCTACTAGAGAGTCCCTCCACTTT	CASSYATRESLHF
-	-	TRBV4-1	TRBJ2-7	TGCGCCAGCAGCCACCGCGGCAGGGGATTGTACCAGCAGTACTTC	CASSHRGRGLYQQYF
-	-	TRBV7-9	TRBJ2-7	TGTGCCAGCGGCCGGGACAAAAGTAACGAGCAGTACTTC	CASGRDKSNEQYF
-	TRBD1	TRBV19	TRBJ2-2	TGTGCCAGCCGCCGGGACAGGGGGACGACCGGGGAGCTGTTTTTT	CASRRDRGTTGELFF